The T cell receptor (beta chain) under discussion was sequenced for a study of T-cell reconstitution after alpha-beta-depleted transplantation in children. For TCRbeta, the library was prepared with unique molecular identifiers. MiXCR was run by TCRdb on the PCR reads, yielding one entry per CDR3 protein. This table has approximately 250,000 distinct CDR3 sequences, roughly 25% appearing once. Germline assignment: CDR1 SGHTA and CDR2 FQGNSA. J gave up 2 bases and V 1 base, and 5 bases lay outside the gene matches. The CDR3 is made up of 16 amino acids. The chain combines TRBV7-2 with TRBJ2-7; 10 nucleotides agree with TRBD2. This receptor was obtained from a girl aged 2 to 9 with Fanconi anemia, due to receive a stem cell transplant. This specimen was PBMCs, taken before TCRalphabeta/CD19-depleted stem cell transplant. The DNA for the CDR3 is TGTGCCAGCAGCTTAGTCGCTAGCGGGGGAACCTACGAGCAGTACTTC. Translating gives CASSLVASGGTYEQYF.